This TCR beta chain came from a study of CD8 T cells in ankylosing spondylitis. A word on this clonotype: Antigen: not known.

Study observations and caveats: In synovial fluid and blood from reactive arthritis, some motif variants were previously reported. Seemingly distinctive of ankylosing spondylitis blood was a TCR beta motif formed by eight highly homologous variants.

TCRdb re-called the 5' RACE reads with MiXCR, one entry per CDR3 protein. The sample records some 350,000 distinct CDR3 sequences, roughly 14% being singletons. The CDR3 contains 15 residues. V shed 3 bases and J shed 0 bases, with 7 bases lying between them. In germline, CDR1 is SGHKS, CDR2 YYEKEE (reference sequence). The sample consisted of blood, either unsorted or a sorted T cell fraction (not recorded which). The chain couples TRBV5-5 to TRBJ1-6; D is undetermined. This receptor was obtained from a male donor with ankylosing spondylitis or in good health (not recorded which). CDR3 DNA: TGTGCCAGCAGCTCAGTGGACTCCTATAATTCACCCCTCCACTTT. Its protein is CASSSVDSYNSPLHF.